Following are 18 T cell receptor beta chains from one sample sequenced in a study of Graves' ophthalmopathy and Graves' hyperthyroidism. Researchers took RNA transcripts and amplified TCR beta CDR3 regions from them. Second-round multiplex PCR came after a first-round RT-PCR that employed HTBI primers. Each CDR3 protein gets one entry after TCRdb re-called the multiplex PCR reads with MiXCR. This table holds 150,000 to 200,000 distinct CDR3 sequences, 35% to 50% found once. Sequenced: peripheral blood. All receptors come from a man aged 30 to 45 with Graves' ophthalmopathy.

The sample holds many counts of this clonotype. The J gene is TRBJ1-2, the V gene TRBV7-9, with D tentatively TRBD1 (5 bases). Trimming removed 5 bases at V and 2 bases at J, with 12 bases between. In germline, CDR1 is SEHNR, CDR2 FQNEAQ (reference sequence). The CDR3 consists of 14 residues. CDR3 residues: CASSPEAGNYGYTF. In DNA form, the CDR3 reads TGTGCCAGCAGCCCTGAGGCAGGGAACTATGGCTACACCTTC. The full variable domain, completed using reference TRBV7-9 and TRBJ1-2, is DTGVSQNPRHKITKRGQNVTFRCDPISEHNRLYWYRQTLGQGPEFLTYFQNEAQLEKSRLLSDRFSAERPKGSFSTLEIQRTEQGDSAMYLCASSPEAGNYGYTFGSGTRLTVV.

CDR3 nucleotide sequence: TGTGCTAGTGGCAGAGGACTAGCGGGAAGGGAAGAGACCCAGTACTTC. As protein: CASGRGLAGREETQYF. J is TRBJ2-5 and V is TRBV12-5; 12 bases agree with TRBD2. Germline CDR1 reads LGHNT; CDR2 reads FRNRAP. J gave up 3 bases and V 6 bases, and 8 bases lay outside the gene matches. The CDR3 spans 16 residues. The whole variable domain, filled in from reference TRBV12-5 and TRBJ2-5, reads DARVTQTPRHKVTEMGQEVTMRCQPILGHNTVFWYRQTMMQGLELLAYFRNRAPLDDSGMPKDRFSAEMPDATLATLKIQPSEPRDSAVYFCASGRGLAGREETQYFGPGTRLLVL.

This chain uses TRBV5-1 with TRBJ2-7; the match to TRBD2 covers 9 bases. Germline trimming cut 5 bases from V and 7 bases from J; bases unmatched to any gene: 10. Germline-derived CDR1 and CDR2 are SGHRS and YFSETQ. The CDR3 loop spans 14 amino acids. CDR3 in DNA: TGCGCCAGCAGTTCAACGGGACTAGCTAGTGAGCAGTACTTC. Protein sequence: CASSSTGLASEQYF. Full variable domain (remainder filled in from reference TRBV5-1 and TRBJ2-7): KAGVTQTPRYLIKTRGQQVTLSCSPISGHRSVSWYQQTPGQGLQFLFEYFSETQRNKGNFPGRFSGRQFSNSRSEMNVSTLELGDSALYLCASSSTGLASEQYFGPGTRLTVT.

This clonotype was detected once. The V gene is TRBV9, the J gene TRBJ2-1, with a possible D match to TRBD2 (6 bases). Germline V gives CDR1 SGDLS, CDR2 YYNGEE. CDR3 length: 17 residues. V lost 1 base, J lost 4 bases, and 18 bases lay in between. CDR3 loop: CASSVWGVPPPYNEQFF. In DNA, the CDR3 is TGTGCCAGCAGCGTATGGGGGGTCCCCCCCCCGTACAATGAGCAGTTCTTC.

This clonotype was counted at least ten times. J is TRBJ2-7 and V is TRBV7-8; D is perhaps TRBD2 (6 bases). V was shortened by 0 bases and J by 0 bases, with 12 bases between the two germline ends. Germline V lookup: CDR1 SGHVS, CDR2 FQNEAQ. This CDR3 has 16 residues. The CDR3 spells CASSLAYFSGSYEQYF. DNA of the CDR3: TGTGCCAGCAGCTTAGCGTATTTTAGCGGCTCCTACGAGCAGTACTTC.

A single count supports this clonotype. One end of the junction is discordant with germline, which a read error may explain. This chain connects TRBV12-5 to TRBJ1-6; D gene ambiguous. Germline CDR1 reads LGHNT; CDR2 reads FRNRAP. CDR3 length equals 13 residues. The DNA for the CDR3 is TGTGCTAGTGGTTTCTCAATTGGATCACCCCTCCGCTTT. Protein sequence: CASGFSIGSPLRF.

J is TRBJ1-5 and V is TRBV12-3 or TRBV12-4; no firm D call. This CDR3 has 14 residues. The V and J ends lost 1 base and 5 bases respectively, with 9 bases between them. CDR3 amino acids: CASSLVGFDQPQHF. CDR3 coding DNA: TGTGCCAGCAGTTTAGTAGGGTTCGATCAGCCCCAGCATTTT.

This clonotype showed up many times. The V call is TRBV19, the J call TRBJ2-7; D uncertain. V lost 4 bases and J lost 2, with 9 bases in between. The CDR3 is 13 residues long. Germline CDR1 LNHDA, CDR2 SQIVND (reference sequence). CDR3 sequence: CASSTLHAYEQYF. The CDR3 nucleotides read TGTGCCAGTAGTACCCTTCACGCCTACGAGCAGTACTTC.

In its sample, this clonotype was seen many times. V gene TRBV11-3 combines with J gene TRBJ2-2, with D uncertain. CDR1 SGHNT and CDR2 YENEEA come from the germline V gene. This CDR3 has 12 amino acids. V was shortened by 5 bases and J by 5 bases, with 6 bases between the two germline ends. This chain's CDR3 is CASSPHTGELFF. In DNA, the CDR3 is TGTGCCAGCAGCCCACATACCGGGGAGCTGTTTTTT. The variable domain in full, with the rest retrieved from reference TRBV11-3 and TRBJ2-2, is EAGVVQSPRYKIIEKKQPVAFWCNPISGHNTLYWYLQNLGQGPELLIRYENEEAVDDSQLPKDRFSAERLKGVDSTLKIQPAELGDSAVYLCASSPHTGELFFGEGSRLTVL.

This sequence joins TRBV29-1 and TRBJ1-1; D uncertain. The CDR3 totals 14 residues. Germline V gene data show CDR1 as SQVTM and CDR2 as ANQGSEA. Trimming took off 6 bases at V and 3 bases at J, with 17 bases between the two ends. The CDR3 coding sequence is TGCAGCGTAAAGATAACCGGCATCCACACTGAAGCTTTCTTT. Protein product: CSVKITGIHTEAFF.

This clonotype was picked up many times. The chain is built from TRBV15 and TRBJ2-7, with no clear D. There are 13 residues in the CDR3. Trimming cost V 3 bases and J 1 base, with 7 bases left between them. Germline assignment: CDR1 LNHNV and CDR2 YYDKDF (reference sequence). As DNA, the CDR3 is TGTGCCACCAGCAGGGGATCATCCTACGAGCAGTACTTC. Translating it yields CATSRGSSYEQYF.

This clonotype was detected many times. The chain combines TRBV28 with TRBJ2-7, with 10 bases matching TRBD2. CDR1 is MDHEN and CDR2 is SYDVKM in the germline V gene. The CDR3 contains 14 residues. The ends lost 6 bases at V and 5 bases at J; junction bases unmatched: 7. The DNA for the CDR3 is TGTGCCAGCAGACCTAGCGGGAGTCTGAACGAGCAGTACTTC. It yields the protein CASRPSGSLNEQYF. The whole variable domain, remainder taken from reference TRBV28 and TRBJ2-7, is DVKVTQSSRYLVKRTGEKVFLECVQDMDHENMFWYRQDPGLGLRLIYFSYDVKMKEKGDIPEGYSVSREKKERFSLILESASTNQTSMYLCASRPSGSLNEQYFGPGTRLTVT.

The sample holds many counts of this clonotype. The rearrangement links TRBV6-5 to TRBJ1-1; D ambiguous. The CDR3 contains 11 residues. The V end lost 8 bases, the J end lost 3 bases, and 7 bases lay between the germline ends. The V gene's germline CDR1 is MNHEY and CDR2 SVGAGI. CDR3 DNA: TGTGCCAGCCTTCGGGACACTGAAGCTTTCTTT. Protein product: CASLRDTEAFF.

This clonotype was counted many times. The genes are TRBV28 and TRBJ2-7; 9 nucleotides agree with TRBD1. V was clipped by 3 bases and J by 3 bases; unmatched bases: 21. This CDR3 contains 20 residues. Germline V lookup: CDR1 MDHEN, CDR2 SYDVKM. CDR3 DNA: TGTGCCAGCAGTTTGCCCCTCCGGGACAGGGTACTCCTTGATTACTACGAGCAGTACTTC. Encoded protein: CASSLPLRDRVLLDYYEQYF.

This clonotype has ten or more counts. The chain carries TRBV12-3 or TRBV12-4 and TRBJ1-1; D is unresolved. This CDR3 spans 13 amino acids. V was pared by 4 bases and J by 8 bases, with 14 bases between. For the CDR3, the DNA is TGTGCCAGCAGTTCTCCCCGGGCGCACGAAGCTTTCTTT. Translated, it gives CASSSPRAHEAFF.

In its sample, this clonotype was seen many times. As DNA, the CDR3 is TGTGCCACCTCCCAGGGGGCCGTGAGGGACGAGCAGTACTTC. It is translated as CATSQGAVRDEQYF. The genes are TRBV15 and TRBJ2-7, with 8 bases aligning to TRBD1. V lost 8 bases, J lost 5 bases, and 11 bases stayed unmatched. CDR3 length equals 14 residues. Germline V lookup: CDR1 LNHNV, CDR2 YYDKDF (reference sequence).

The chain combines TRBV11-2 with TRBJ1-1; weak D call: TRBD1 (5 bases). Germline assignment: CDR1 SGHAT and CDR2 FQNNGV. Trimming cost V 6 bases and J 0 bases, with 17 bases left between them. This CDR3 region has 16 residues. The CDR3 loop reads CASRLVGGHMNTEAFF. DNA of the CDR3: TGTGCCAGCAGACTGGTGGGGGGTCACATGAACACTGAAGCTTTCTTT.

This clonotype has a handful of counts. The chain has TRBV12-3 or TRBV12-4 and TRBJ2-5; D ambiguous. This CDR3 is built from 14 residues. V was shortened by 3 bases and J by 5 bases, with 13 bases between the two germline ends. CDR3 residues: CASSLPLKVETQYF. The CDR3 DNA sequence: TGTGCCAGCAGTTTGCCCCTTAAGGTCGAGACCCAGTACTTC.